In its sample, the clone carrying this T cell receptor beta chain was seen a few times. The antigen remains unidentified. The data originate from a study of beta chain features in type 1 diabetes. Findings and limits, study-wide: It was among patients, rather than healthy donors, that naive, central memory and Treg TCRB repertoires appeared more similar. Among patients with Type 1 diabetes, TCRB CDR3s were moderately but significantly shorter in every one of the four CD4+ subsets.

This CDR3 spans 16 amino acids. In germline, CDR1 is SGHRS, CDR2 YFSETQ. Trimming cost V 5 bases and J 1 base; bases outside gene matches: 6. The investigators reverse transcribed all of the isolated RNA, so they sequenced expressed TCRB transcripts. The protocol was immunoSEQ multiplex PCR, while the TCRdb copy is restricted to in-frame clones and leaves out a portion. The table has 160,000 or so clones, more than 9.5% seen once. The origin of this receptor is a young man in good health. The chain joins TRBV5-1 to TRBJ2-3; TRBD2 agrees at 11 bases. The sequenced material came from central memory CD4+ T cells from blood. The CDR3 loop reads CASRRGTSGRTDTQYF. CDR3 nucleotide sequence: TGCGCCAGCAGACGAGGGACTAGCGGTCGCACAGATACGCAGTATTTT.